These 10 T cell receptor beta chains came from one sample sequenced in a study of control samples from healthy donors and cancer patients (TCRdb year 2020). Library preparation used the immunoSEQ multiplex PCR assay. As stored in TCRdb, this immuneACCESS dataset retains in-frame rearrangements with V and J assigned. A fraction of the clones does not appear; measured against another copy, unresolved V genes explain less than half of the discrepancy, and the remainder lacks a known reason. The sample table holds 150,000 to 200,000 clones. 2.2% of the sample rests with the top ten. The specimen was blood. These TCRs come from a woman in her thirties in good health.

The rearrangement uses TRBV19 and TRBJ2-7; D is tentatively TRBD1 or TRBD2 (5 bases each). CDR3 length: 15 amino acids. Looked up from germline, CDR1 is LNHDA and CDR2 is SQIVND (reference sequence). V was shortened by 5 bases and J by 3 bases, with 17 bases between the two germline ends. DNA of the CDR3: TGTGCCAGTAGTCCTCCGCCCCGGGGCATCTACGAGCAGTACTTC. Translation gives CASSPPPRGIYEQYF.

The J gene is TRBJ2-1, the V gene TRBV5-6; D remains unclear. The CDR3 has 15 amino acids. V lost 2 bases to trimming and J lost 0 bases, with 9 bases between them. The V gene's germline CDR1 is SGHDT and CDR2 YYEEEE. CDR3 region: CASSFGLSSYNEQFF. In nucleotides, the CDR3 is TGTGCCAGCAGCTTCGGCCTCAGCTCCTACAATGAGCAGTTCTTC.

The chain recombines TRBV10-3 with TRBJ1-4; no clear D. CDR3 length: 15 amino acids. The V gene's germline CDR1 is ENHRY and CDR2 SYGVKD. The V and J ends lost 3 bases and 8 bases respectively, with 16 bases between them. The DNA for the CDR3 is TGTGCCATCAGTGATGTTTGGGGTGGGGTCGAAAAACTGTTTTTT. Translation gives CAISDVWGGVEKLFF.

The CDR3 DNA reads TGTGCCAACCATAGGGGGGACACCGACTACACAGATACGCAGTATTTT. Residues: CANHRGDTDYTDTQYF. The chain employs TRBV21-1 and TRBJ2-3. TRBV21-1 is a pseudogene locus. This CDR3 has 16 residues.

V and J are TRBV15 and TRBJ2-1; TRBD1 is a possible D gene (6 bases). Germline V lookup: CDR1 LNHNV, CDR2 YYDKDF (reference sequence). Trimming stripped 1 base from V and 7 bases from J, with 14 bases between. This CDR3 contains 15 residues. The CDR3 spells CATSRVIQGGNEQFF. CDR3 nucleotide sequence: TGTGCCACCAGCAGAGTGATACAGGGTGGTAATGAGCAGTTCTTC.

V usage is TRBV6-5 and J usage is TRBJ1-4, with TRBD1 as a possible D gene (5 bases). Germline CDR1 MNHEY, CDR2 SVGAGI. V lost 6 bases to trimming and J lost 8 bases, with 19 bases between them. CDR3 length: 15 amino acids. CDR3 protein: CASRGPQGMGEKLFF. The CDR3 coding sequence is TGTGCCAGCAGGGGCCCCCAGGGAATGGGGGAAAAACTGTTTTTT.

The chain is built from TRBV7-9 and TRBJ1-6; 9 bases match TRBD1. The CDR3 contains 15 residues. The germline gives CDR1 SEHNR, CDR2 FQNEAQ (reference sequence). Trimming took 4 bases from V and 7 from J; bases not matched to a gene: 5. The CDR3 nucleotides are TGTGCCAGCAGCTGGGGGGACAGGGAAAATTCACCCCTCCACTTT. This codes for CASSWGDRENSPLHF.

This rearrangement joins TRBV27 to TRBJ1-5; a weak D match, TRBD1 (5 bases). The V end lost 6 bases, the J end lost 0 bases, and 9 bases lay between the germline ends. There are 14 residues in the CDR3. Germline V CDR1 and CDR2: MNHEY, SMNVEV (reference sequence). The CDR3 DNA is TGTGCCAGCAGCCGGGGCGCTAGCAATCAGCCCCAGCATTTT. Protein product: CASSRGASNQPQHF.

The chain uses TRBV12-3 or TRBV12-4 and TRBJ2-5; D remains unclear. V was trimmed by 4 bases and J by 5 bases, leaving 5 bases between them. The CDR3 is made up of 11 amino acids. CDR3 in DNA: TGTGCCAGCAGTTCCCTCGAGACCCAGTACTTC. It specifies CASSSLETQYF.

The V call is TRBV6-6, the J call TRBJ1-4; the match to TRBD1 covers 9 bases. Germline trimming cut 4 bases from V and 8 bases from J; bases unmatched to any gene: 5. This CDR3 has 14 residues. The V gene's germline CDR1 is MNHNY and CDR2 SVGAGI (reference sequence). The DNA of the CDR3 is TGTGCCAGCAGTTTACAGGGGGCACGAGAAAAACTGTTTTTT. As protein: CASSLQGAREKLFF.